Listed below are T cell receptor beta chains from one sample, sequenced in a study of T cell changes during pregnancy in multiple sclerosis. Clones were sequenced by immunoSEQ multiplex PCR, and TCRdb holds only the in-frame ones, with some missing. Here the sample spans around 61,000 clones, just under 90% being singletons. Sequencing was performed on peripheral blood from another person, used as feeder cells. Receptor source: a human donor whose cells served as feeder cells for cultures in a pregnancy study. CDR3s leave out the opening cysteine and the closing phenylalanine or tryptophan.

v_call,j_call,cdr3_aa
TRBV4-3,TRBJ1-2,ASSHTGWDGYT
TRBV30,TRBJ2-7,AWEPRQGTEQY
TRBV15,TRBJ2-7,ATSSGTSGLRGEQY
TRBV10-2,TRBJ1-2,ASSESRQTGYT
TRBV11-3,TRBJ2-3,ASSLGQSTDTQY
TRBV6-5,TRBJ1-6,ASSYSGQNNSPLH
TRBV7-3,TRBJ2-6,ASSPTLSGANVLT
TRBV19,TRBJ1-2,ASSVWDTPNYGYT
TRBV5-4,TRBJ2-7,ASSPIIGQGNEQY
TRBV7-7,TRBJ1-1,ASSLRSRGALMNTEAF
TRBV14,TRBJ2-7,ASSPTPSEQY
TRBV5-1,TRBJ2-3,ASSSSLQGWGTDTQY
TRBV5-4,TRBJ1-6,ATAGGGEYNSPLH
TRBV29-1,TRBJ1-6,SVASGQLDSPLH
TRBV18,TRBJ2-3,ASSPRGGSTTDTQY
TRBV13,TRBJ2-1,ASSPLREQF
TRBV6-5,TRBJ2-1,ASMPSGGNYNEQF
TRBV10-3,TRBJ2-3,AISAPGLAGRDTQY
TRBV7-2,TRBJ1-1,ASRAGQIMNTEAF
TRBV7-8,TRBJ2-2,ASSLAFGGRELF
TRBV7-3,TRBJ1-2,ASSLVGSPGKDYGYT
TRBV5-1,TRBJ2-3,ASSPDPGTDTQY
TRBV6-5,TRBJ2-7,ASSAPDSSYEQY
TRBV5-1,TRBJ2-6,ASRPGQGVPTSGANVLT
TRBV27,TRBJ1-2,ASSPLLGQESYGYT
TRBV7-2,TRBJ1-1,ASSAQGNTEAF
TRBV2,TRBJ1-1,ASSATLGEYPEAF
TRBV6-1,TRBJ1-2,ASSESVGGHGYT
TRBV5-4,TRBJ2-1,ASMNRTKYNEQF
TRBV28,TRBJ1-2,ASSFQTGGRGYT
TRBV30,TRBJ2-1,AWWREGHNEQF
TRBV2,TRBJ1-1,ASSEGGGRATEAF
TRBV9,TRBJ1-4,ASSPGQRLTTNEKLF
TRBV25-1,TRBJ1-2,ASSEYPPQDGYT
TRBV4-2,TRBJ2-7,ASSQEGGGPAEQY
TRBV5-1,TRBJ2-3,ASSSEGLAGIDTQY
TRBV6-1,TRBJ2-1,ASSEAGSDYNEQF
TRBV6-1,TRBJ1-1,ASSSGQALKAF
TRBV7-9,TRBJ2-7,ASSFRVPYEQY
TRBV7-8,TRBJ1-3,ASSVVKAECSGNTIY
TRBV18,TRBJ2-1,ASSSRTSGPPYNEQF
TRBV27,TRBJ2-7,ASSLEAGDAEQY
TRBV18,TRBJ2-7,ASSPLPAGVHEQY
TRBV2,TRBJ1-3,ASEDPTADSGNTIY
TRBV5-1,TRBJ2-2,ASAEGVGWNTGELF
TRBV6-5,TRBJ1-5,ASSPRGVGNQPQH
TRBV7-8,TRBJ1-4,ASSSGGRTGRNEKLF
TRBV6-1,TRBJ1-3,ASSVVGTVGNTIY
TRBV5-5,TRBJ1-2,ASSLRQGIDNYGYT
TRBV7-8,TRBJ2-3,ASSLEYGLRSTDTQY
TRBV7-2,TRBJ2-7,ASSFTGNDYEQY
TRBV7-2,TRBJ1-3,ASSLGGGGNTIY
TRBV7-8,TRBJ2-3,ASSLEGRGDTQY
TRBV5-4,TRBJ1-2,ASRQTGPFFYGYT